This T cell receptor beta chain was found in a study of blood T cell repertoires in COVID-19. This clone came up once. The protocol was immunoSEQ multiplex PCR, while the TCRdb copy is restricted to in-frame clones and leaves out a portion. Of approximately 100,000 clones in the sample, over 75% were seen once. Germline loops: CDR1 LNHDA, CDR2 SQIVND (reference sequence). CDR3 length: 14 amino acids. Trimming left V 5 bases short and J 2 bases short, with 10 bases between. The sequenced sample consisted of peripheral blood. The TCR comes from a woman aged 45-65 years with acute or convalescent COVID-19. The chain recombines TRBV19 with TRBJ1-5; D ambiguous. The CDR3 protein is CASSPARGNQPQHF. The CDR3 DNA reads as TGTGCCAGTAGTCCCGCGAGGGGCAATCAGCCCCAGCATTTT. Full variable domain (remainder filled in from reference TRBV19 and TRBJ1-5): DGGITQSPKYLFRKEGQNVTLSCEQNLNHDAMYWYRQDPGQGLRLIYYSQIVNDFQKGDIAEGYSVSREKKESFPLTVTSAQKNPTAFYLCASSPARGNQPQHFGDGTRLSIL.